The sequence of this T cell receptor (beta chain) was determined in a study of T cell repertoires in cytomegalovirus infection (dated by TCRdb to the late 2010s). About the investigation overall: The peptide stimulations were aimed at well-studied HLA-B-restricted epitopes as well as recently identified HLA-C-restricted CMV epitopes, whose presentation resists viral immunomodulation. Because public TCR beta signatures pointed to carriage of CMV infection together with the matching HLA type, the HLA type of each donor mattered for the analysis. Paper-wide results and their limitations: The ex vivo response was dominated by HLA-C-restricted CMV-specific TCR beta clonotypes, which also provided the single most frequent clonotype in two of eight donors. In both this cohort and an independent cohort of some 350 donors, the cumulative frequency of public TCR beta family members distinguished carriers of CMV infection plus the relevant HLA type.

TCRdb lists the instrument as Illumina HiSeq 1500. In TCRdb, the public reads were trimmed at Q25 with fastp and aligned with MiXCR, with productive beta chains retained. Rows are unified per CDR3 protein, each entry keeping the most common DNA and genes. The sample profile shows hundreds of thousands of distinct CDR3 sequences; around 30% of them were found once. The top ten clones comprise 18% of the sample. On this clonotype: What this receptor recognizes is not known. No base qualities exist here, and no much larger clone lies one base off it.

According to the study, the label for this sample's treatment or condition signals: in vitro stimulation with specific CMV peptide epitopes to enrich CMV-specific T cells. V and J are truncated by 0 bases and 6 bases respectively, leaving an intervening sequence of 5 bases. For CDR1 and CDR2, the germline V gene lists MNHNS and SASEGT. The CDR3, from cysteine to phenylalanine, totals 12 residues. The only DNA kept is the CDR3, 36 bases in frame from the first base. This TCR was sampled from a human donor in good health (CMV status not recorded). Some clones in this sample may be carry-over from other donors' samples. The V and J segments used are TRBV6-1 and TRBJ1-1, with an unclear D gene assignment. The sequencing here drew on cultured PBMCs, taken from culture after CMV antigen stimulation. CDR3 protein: CASSEAQSEAFF. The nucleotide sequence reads TGTGCCAGCAGTGAAGCCCAGTCTGAAGCTTTCTTT.